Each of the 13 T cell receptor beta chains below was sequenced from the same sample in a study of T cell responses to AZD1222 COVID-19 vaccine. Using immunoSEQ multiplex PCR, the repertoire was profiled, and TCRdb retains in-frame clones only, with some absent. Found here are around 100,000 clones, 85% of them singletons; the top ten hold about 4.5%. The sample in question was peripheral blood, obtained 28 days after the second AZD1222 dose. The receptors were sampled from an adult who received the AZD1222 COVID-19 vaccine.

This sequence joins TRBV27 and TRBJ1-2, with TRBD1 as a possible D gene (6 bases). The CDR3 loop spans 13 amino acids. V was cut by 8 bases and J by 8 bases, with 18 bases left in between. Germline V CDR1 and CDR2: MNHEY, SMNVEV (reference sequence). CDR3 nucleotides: TGTGCCAGCTCCCTCGGAAGGGGGGTAGGCTACACCTTC. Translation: CASSLGRGVGYTF.

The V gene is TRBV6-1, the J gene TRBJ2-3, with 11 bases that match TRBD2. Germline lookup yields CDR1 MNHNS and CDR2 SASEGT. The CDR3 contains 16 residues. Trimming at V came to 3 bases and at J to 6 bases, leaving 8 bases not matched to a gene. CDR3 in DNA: TGTGCCAGCAGTGATACTCTAGCGGGGGGCAAGGATACGCAGTATTTT. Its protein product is CASSDTLAGGKDTQYF.

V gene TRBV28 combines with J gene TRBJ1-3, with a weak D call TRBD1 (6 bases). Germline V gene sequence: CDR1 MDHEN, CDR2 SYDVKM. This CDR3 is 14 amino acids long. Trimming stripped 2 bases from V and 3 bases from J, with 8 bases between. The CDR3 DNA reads TGTGCCAGCAGTTTACCCAGGGGTGGAAACACCATATATTTT. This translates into CASSLPRGGNTIYF.

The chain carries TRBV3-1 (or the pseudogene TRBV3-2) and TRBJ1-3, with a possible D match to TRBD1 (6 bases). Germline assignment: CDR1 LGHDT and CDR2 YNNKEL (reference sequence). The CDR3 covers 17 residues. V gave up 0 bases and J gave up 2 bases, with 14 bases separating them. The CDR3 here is CASSQDEEGGAGNTIYF. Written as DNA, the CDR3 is TGTGCCAGCAGCCAAGATGAGGAGGGGGGTGCTGGAAACACCATATATTTT.

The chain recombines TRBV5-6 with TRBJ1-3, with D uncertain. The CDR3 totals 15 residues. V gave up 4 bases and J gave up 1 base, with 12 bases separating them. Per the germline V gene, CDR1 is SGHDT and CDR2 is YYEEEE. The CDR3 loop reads CASSQLGPSGNTIYF. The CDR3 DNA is TGTGCCAGCAGCCAACTTGGTCCGTCTGGAAACACCATATATTTT.

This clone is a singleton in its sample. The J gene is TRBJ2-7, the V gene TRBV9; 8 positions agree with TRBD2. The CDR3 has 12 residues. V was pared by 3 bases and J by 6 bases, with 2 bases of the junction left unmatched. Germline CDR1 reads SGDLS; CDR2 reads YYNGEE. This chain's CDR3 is CASSGLASEQYF. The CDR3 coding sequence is TGTGCCAGCAGCGGACTAGCGAGCGAGCAGTACTTC.

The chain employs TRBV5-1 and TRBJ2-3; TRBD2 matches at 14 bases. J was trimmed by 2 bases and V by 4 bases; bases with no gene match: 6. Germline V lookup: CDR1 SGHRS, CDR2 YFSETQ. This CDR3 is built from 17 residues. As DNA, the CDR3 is TGCGCCAGCAGCGGCGGACTAGCGGGAGGATCCACAGATACGCAGTATTTT. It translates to CASSGGLAGGSTDTQYF.

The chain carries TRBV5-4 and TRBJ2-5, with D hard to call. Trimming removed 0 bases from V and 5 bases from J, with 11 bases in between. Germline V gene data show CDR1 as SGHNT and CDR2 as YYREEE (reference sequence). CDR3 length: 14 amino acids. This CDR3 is CASSLDSARETQYF. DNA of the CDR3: TGTGCCAGCAGCTTGGATTCTGCGCGGGAGACCCAGTACTTC. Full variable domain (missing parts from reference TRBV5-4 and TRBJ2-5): ETGVTQSPTHLIKTRGQQVTLRCSSQSGHNTVSWYQQALGQGPQFIFQYYREEENGRGNFPPRFSGLQFPNYSSELNVNALELDDSALYLCASSLDSARETQYFGPGTRLLVL.

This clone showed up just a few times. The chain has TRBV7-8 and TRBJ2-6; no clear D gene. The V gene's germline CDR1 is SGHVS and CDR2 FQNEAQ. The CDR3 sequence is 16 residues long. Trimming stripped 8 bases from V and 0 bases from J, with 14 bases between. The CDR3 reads CASCLDLISGANVLTF. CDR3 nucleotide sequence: TGTGCCAGCTGTCTGGATTTAATCTCTGGGGCCAACGTCCTGACTTTC.

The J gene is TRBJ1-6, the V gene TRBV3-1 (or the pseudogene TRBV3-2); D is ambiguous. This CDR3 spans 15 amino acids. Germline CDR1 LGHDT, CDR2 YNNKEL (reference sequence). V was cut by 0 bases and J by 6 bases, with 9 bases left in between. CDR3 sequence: CASSQDLGVNSPLHF. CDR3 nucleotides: TGTGCCAGCAGCCAAGATCTCGGTGTTAATTCACCCCTCCACTTT.

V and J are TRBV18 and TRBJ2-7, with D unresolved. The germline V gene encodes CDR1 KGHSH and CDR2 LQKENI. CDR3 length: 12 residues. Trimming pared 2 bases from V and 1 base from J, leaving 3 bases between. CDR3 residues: CASSPMSYEQYF. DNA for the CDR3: TGTGCCAGCTCACCAATGTCCTACGAGCAGTACTTC.

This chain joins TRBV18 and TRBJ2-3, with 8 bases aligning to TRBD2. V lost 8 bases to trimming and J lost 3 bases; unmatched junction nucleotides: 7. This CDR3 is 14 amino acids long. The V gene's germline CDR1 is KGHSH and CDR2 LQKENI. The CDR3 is CASRRGGGTDTQYF. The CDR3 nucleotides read TGTGCCAGCCGCCGGGGGGGAGGAACAGATACGCAGTATTTT.

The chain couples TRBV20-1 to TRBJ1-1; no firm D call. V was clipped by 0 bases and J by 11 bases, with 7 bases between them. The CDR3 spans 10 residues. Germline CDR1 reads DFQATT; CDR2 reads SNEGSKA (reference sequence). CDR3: CSAREVTAFF. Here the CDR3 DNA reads TGCAGTGCTAGAGAGGTGACGGCTTTCTTT.